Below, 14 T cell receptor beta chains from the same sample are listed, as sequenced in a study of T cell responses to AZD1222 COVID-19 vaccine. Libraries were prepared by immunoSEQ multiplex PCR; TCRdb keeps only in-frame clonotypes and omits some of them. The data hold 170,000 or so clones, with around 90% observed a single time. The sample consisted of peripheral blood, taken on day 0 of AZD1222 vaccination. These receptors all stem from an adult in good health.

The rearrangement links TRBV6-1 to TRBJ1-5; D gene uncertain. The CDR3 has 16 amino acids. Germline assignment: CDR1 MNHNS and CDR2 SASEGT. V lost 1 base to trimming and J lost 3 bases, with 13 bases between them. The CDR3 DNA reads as TGTGCCAGCAGTGAAGGGGGTGGAGGGAACAATCAGCCCCAGCATTTT. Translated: CASSEGGGGNNQPQHF.

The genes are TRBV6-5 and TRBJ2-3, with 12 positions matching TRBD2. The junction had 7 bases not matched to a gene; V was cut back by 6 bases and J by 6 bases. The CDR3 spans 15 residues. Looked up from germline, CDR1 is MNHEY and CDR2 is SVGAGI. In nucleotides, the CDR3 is TGTGCCAGCAGACCTAGCGGGAGGGCCCGGGATACGCAGTATTTT. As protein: CASRPSGRARDTQYF.

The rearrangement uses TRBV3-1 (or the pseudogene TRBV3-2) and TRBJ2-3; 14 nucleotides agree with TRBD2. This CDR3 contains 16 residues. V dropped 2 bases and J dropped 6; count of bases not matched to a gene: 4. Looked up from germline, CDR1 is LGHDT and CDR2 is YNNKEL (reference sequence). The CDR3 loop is CASSQPGLAGVDTQYF. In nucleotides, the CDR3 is TGTGCCAGCAGCCAACCGGGACTAGCGGGAGTTGATACGCAGTATTTT.

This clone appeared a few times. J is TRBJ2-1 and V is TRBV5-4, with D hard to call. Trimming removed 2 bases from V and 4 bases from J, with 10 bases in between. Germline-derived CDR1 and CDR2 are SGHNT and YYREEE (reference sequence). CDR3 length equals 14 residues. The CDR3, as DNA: TGTGCCAGCAGCTTAAGTTCCAGGTACAATGAGCAGTTCTTC. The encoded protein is CASSLSSRYNEQFF. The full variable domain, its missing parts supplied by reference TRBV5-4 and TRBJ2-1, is ETGVTQSPTHLIKTRGQQVTLRCSSQSGHNTVSWYQQALGQGPQFIFQYYREEENGRGNFPPRFSGLQFPNYSSELNVNALELDDSALYLCASSLSSRYNEQFFGPGTRLTVL.

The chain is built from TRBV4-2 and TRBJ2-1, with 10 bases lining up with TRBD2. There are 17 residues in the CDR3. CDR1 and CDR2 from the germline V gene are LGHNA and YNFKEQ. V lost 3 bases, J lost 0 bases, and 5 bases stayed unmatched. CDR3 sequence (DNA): TGTGCCAGCAGCCAGCAGAGCGGGAGGGCCTCCTACAATGAGCAGTTCTTC. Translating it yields CASSQQSGRASYNEQFF.

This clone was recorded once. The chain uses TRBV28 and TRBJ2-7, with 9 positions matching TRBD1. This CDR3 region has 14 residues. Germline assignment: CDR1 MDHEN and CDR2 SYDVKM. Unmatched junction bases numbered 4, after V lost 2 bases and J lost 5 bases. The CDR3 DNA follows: TGTGCCAGCAGTTTAGGGACAGGGAGGAACGAGCAGTACTTC. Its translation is CASSLGTGRNEQYF.

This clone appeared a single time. CDR3 coding DNA: TGTGCCAGCAACCCAAAAGGGGTAAGGGGGGTCGAAGCTTTCTTT. Encoded protein: CASNPKGVRGVEAFF. This sequence joins TRBV2 and TRBJ1-1; TRBD1 might be the D (6 bases). Germline values: CDR1 SNHLY, CDR2 FYNNEI. This CDR3 comprises 15 residues. Trimming stripped 7 bases from V and 8 bases from J, with 23 bases between.

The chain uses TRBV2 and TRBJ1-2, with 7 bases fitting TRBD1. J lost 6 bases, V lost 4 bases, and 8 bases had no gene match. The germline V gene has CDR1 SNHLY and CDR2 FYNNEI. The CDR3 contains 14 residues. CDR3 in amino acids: CASSAGQALNGYTF. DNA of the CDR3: TGTGCCAGCAGTGCAGGACAGGCATTGAATGGCTACACCTTC.

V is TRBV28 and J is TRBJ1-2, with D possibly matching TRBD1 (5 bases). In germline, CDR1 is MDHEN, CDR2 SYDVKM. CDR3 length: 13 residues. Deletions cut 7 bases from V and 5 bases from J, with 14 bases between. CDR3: CASIGGGGYGYTF. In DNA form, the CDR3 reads TGTGCCAGCATAGGCGGGGGTGGTTATGGCTACACCTTC.

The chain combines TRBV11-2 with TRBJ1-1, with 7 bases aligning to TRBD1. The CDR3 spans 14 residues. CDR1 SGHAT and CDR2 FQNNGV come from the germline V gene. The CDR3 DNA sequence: TGTGGTAGTGAGAGGGGGCTGTTGGACACTGAAGCTTTCTTT. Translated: CGSERGLLDTEAFF.

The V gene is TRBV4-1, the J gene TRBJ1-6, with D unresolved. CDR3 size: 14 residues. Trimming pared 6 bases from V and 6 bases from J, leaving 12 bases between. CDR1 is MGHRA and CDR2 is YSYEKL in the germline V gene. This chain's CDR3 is CASSPAVGNSPLHF. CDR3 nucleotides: TGCGCCAGCAGTCCCGCCGTGGGTAATTCACCCCTCCACTTT.

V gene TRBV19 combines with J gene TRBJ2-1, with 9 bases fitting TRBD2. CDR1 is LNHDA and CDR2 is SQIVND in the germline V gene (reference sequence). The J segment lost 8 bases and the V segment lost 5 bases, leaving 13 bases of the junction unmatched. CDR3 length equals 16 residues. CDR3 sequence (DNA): TGTGCCAGTAGTGTCAGTCCGGGACTAGCAGGCGATGAGCAGTTCTTC. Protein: CASSVSPGLAGDEQFF.

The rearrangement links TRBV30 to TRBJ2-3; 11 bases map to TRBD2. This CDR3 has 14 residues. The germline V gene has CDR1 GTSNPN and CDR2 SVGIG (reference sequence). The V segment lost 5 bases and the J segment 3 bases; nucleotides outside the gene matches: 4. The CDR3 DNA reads TGTGCCTGGTGGGGACTAGCGGAAACAGATACGCAGTATTTT. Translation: CAWWGLAETDTQYF.

CDR3 nucleotide sequence: TGCGCCAGCAGCCAGGGTAGCGGGAGTTTCTACGAGCAGTACTTC. It is translated as CASSQGSGSFYEQYF. The chain is built from TRBV4-1 and TRBJ2-7; 9 nucleotides match TRBD2. This CDR3 spans 15 amino acids. The junction had 6 bases not matched to a gene; V was cut back by 3 bases and J by 3 bases. Germline lookup yields CDR1 MGHRA and CDR2 YSYEKL.